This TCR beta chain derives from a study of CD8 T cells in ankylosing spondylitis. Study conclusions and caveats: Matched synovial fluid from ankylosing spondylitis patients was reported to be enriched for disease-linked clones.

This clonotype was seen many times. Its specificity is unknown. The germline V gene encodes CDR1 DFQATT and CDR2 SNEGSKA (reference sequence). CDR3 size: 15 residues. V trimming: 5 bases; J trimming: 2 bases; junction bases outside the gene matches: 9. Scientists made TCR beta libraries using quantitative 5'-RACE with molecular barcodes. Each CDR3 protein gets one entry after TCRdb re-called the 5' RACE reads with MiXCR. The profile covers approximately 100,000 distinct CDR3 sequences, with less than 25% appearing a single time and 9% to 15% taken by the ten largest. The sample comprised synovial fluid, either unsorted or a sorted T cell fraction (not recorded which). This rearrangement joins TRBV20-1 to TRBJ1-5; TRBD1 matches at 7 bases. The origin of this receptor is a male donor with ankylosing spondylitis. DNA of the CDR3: TGCAGTGCTTATCCGCCTACAGGGGGCAATCAGCCCCAGCATTTT. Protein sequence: CSAYPPTGGNQPQHF.